This TCR beta chain originates from a study of shared clonotypes between healthy human individuals. All of the donors resided in Nashville, Tennessee, and each was a Caucasian adult. Splitting the CD4+ cells yielded a CD45RA+ naive subset and a CD45RA-negative memory subset. Study conclusions and caveats: Several donors shared about 4.5% of their naive CD4 clonotypes.

This table comes from immunoSEQ multiplex PCR, and its TCRdb copy is limited to in-frame clones, with some not included. The repertoire consists of 850,000 to 1,200,000 clones, with around four fifths occurring once and the leading ten covering 1.4%. Concerning this clone: Its antigen is unknown.

The sequence derives from a man aged 18 to 30 in good health. Sequencing was performed on memory CD4+ T cells sorted from blood. Sample subset: CD45RA-negative fraction.

Here the CDR3 DNA reads TGCGCCAGCATCAGGCGCTGGGATCAATTCATCTACGAGCAGTACTTC. Its translation is CASIRRWDQFIYEQYF. The chain uses TRBV10-1 and TRBJ2-7; D is unresolved. CDR3 length: 16 residues. V lost 7 bases and J 3 bases, leaving 22 bases between the germline ends. Germline CDR1 and CDR2: WNHNN and SYGVQD (reference sequence).